A selection of T cell receptor beta chains follows, all from one sample in a study of cytomegalovirus exposure and HLA in healthy donors. Clones were read by immunoSEQ multiplex PCR, and TCRdb kept only the in-frame ones, dropping some. The sample records about 120,000 clones, roughly 63% being singletons. Sequences were obtained from PBMCs. The receptors shown here come from a man in his forties or fifties in good health and CMV-seropositive. Each CDR3 is given with its conserved first and last residue. D genes are given only for firm matches. Size is stated for part of the rows, as once, few or many counts, or as a class when the clone is expanded.

clone_size | j_call | v_call | d_call | cdr3_aa | cdr3_nt
- | TRBJ1-6 | TRBV7-9 | - | CASTSRVHLHF | TGTGCCAGCACTTCTCGGGTTCACCTCCACTTT
- | TRBJ2-6 | TRBV6-1 | - | CASNNQEAGANVLTF | TGTGCCTCCAATAACCAAGAGGCTGGGGCCAACGTCCTGACTTTC
- | TRBJ2-2 | TRBV5-1 | - | CASSLAGSTGELFF | TGCGCCAGCAGCTTGGCGGGGTCCACCGGGGAGCTGTTTTTT
few | TRBJ2-7 | TRBV7-3 | TRBD2 | CASSLSAGGLEQYF | TGTGCCAGCAGCTTATCAGCGGGAGGGCTCGAGCAGTACTTC
few | TRBJ2-7 | TRBV29-1 | - | CSVGTGRPTEQYF | TGCAGCGTTGGCACAGGGCGACCTACAGAGCAGTACTTC
- | TRBJ2-1 | TRBV5-1 | - | CASSLVRGEQFF | TGCGCCAGCAGCTTGGTAAGGGGTGAGCAGTTCTTC
- | TRBJ2-7 | TRBV18 | TRBD1 | CASSPTGLHEQYF | TGTGCCAGCTCACCGACAGGGCTCCACGAGCAGTACTTC
- | TRBJ2-2 | TRBV10-3 | TRBD1 | CAIRTGGANTGELFF | TGTGCCATCAGAACAGGGGGAGCGAACACCGGGGAGCTGTTTTTT
- | TRBJ1-1 | TRBV6-5 | - | CASSYSQNLNTEAFF | TGTGCCAGCAGTTACTCCCAAAATTTGAACACTGAAGCTTTCTTT
few | TRBJ2-5 | TRBV28 | - | CASSLGGAGETQYF | TGTGCCAGCAGTTTAGGTGGGGCAGGGGAGACCCAGTACTTC
- | TRBJ2-3 | TRBV6-6 | TRBD1 | CASSYAATGGTDTQYF | TGTGCCAGCAGTTACGCGGCGACAGGGGGCACAGATACGCAGTATTTT
once | TRBJ1-2 | TRBV18 | TRBD1 | CASSPGQKNYGYTF | TGTGCCAGCTCACCGGGACAGAAGAACTATGGCTACACCTTC
- | TRBJ2-5 | TRBV6-4 | TRBD2 | CASSEGTSGIETQYF | TGTGCCAGCAGTGAGGGGACTAGCGGGATAGAGACCCAGTACTTC
few | TRBJ2-7 | TRBV27 | TRBD1 | CASSPLGQGYYEQYF | TGTGCCAGCAGTCCTCTCGGACAGGGTTACTACGAACAGTACTTC
- | TRBJ1-5 | TRBV19 | - | CASSPTWQGFQPQHF | TGTGCCAGTAGCCCAACGTGGCAGGGGTTTCAGCCCCAGCATTTT
- | TRBJ2-5 | TRBV5-1 | TRBD2 | CASSIRARAGETQYF | TGCGCCAGCAGCATCAGGGCTAGAGCGGGGGAGACCCAGTACTTC
- | TRBJ1-6 | TRBV5-6 | - | CASSLFQFPLHF | TGTGCCAGCAGCTTGTTCCAGTTCCCCCTCCACTTT
- | TRBJ2-7 | TRBV9 | TRBD2 | CASSPRLARDEQYF | TGTGCCAGCAGCCCCCGACTAGCAAGGGACGAGCAGTACTTC
- | TRBJ2-1 | TRBV7-9 | TRBD2 | CASSWELSGSSYNEQFF | TGTGCCAGCAGTTGGGAACTTAGCGGGAGCTCCTACAATGAGCAGTTCTTC
few | TRBJ1-4 | TRBV19 | TRBD1 | CASRGTGVEKLFF | TGTGCCAGCCGGGGGACAGGGGTGGAAAAACTGTTTTTT
few | TRBJ2-7 | TRBV6-1 | - | CASSEQGDEQYF | TGTGCCAGCAGTGAACAGGGCGACGAGCAGTACTTC
- | TRBJ2-1 | TRBV27 | TRBD2 | CASSFTSDYNEQFF | TGTGCCAGCAGTTTCACTAGCGATTACAATGAGCAGTTCTTC
- | TRBJ2-1 | TRBV13 | - | CASSPPDTTNEQFF | TGTGCCAGCAGCCCACCCGACACCACCAATGAGCAGTTCTTC
few | TRBJ2-3 | TRBV10-3 | TRBD1 | CAISEPQGPSSTDTQYF | TGTGCCATCAGTGAGCCACAGGGGCCGTCTAGCACAGATACGCAGTATTTT
few | TRBJ1-6 | TRBV4-1 | - | CASSRGTFRSPLHF | TGCGCCAGCAGCCGGGGGACATTCCGTTCACCCCTCCACTTT
few | TRBJ2-1 | TRBV7-3 | - | CASSLTRDSDNEQFF | TGTGCCAGCAGCTTAACGCGGGACAGCGACAATGAGCAGTTCTTC
- | TRBJ1-1 | TRBV28 | TRBD1 | CASKKQGYTEAFF | TGTGCCAGCAAGAAACAGGGGTACACTGAAGCTTTCTTT
- | TRBJ2-1 | TRBV2 | - | CASSERNPPYNEQFF | TGTGCCAGCAGTGAGAGGAACCCACCCTACAATGAGCAGTTCTTC
few | TRBJ1-5 | TRBV9 | TRBD1 | CASSRGQGGNQPQHF | TGTGCCAGCAGCCGCGGACAGGGAGGGAATCAGCCCCAGCATTTT
- | TRBJ1-1 | TRBV28 | - | CASTPGGMNTEAFF | TGTGCCAGCACCCCGGGAGGGATGAACACTGAAGCTTTCTTT
- | TRBJ1-4 | TRBV5-8 | - | CASSFGENEKLFF | TGTGCCAGCAGCTTTGGGGAGAATGAAAAACTGTTTTTT
- | TRBJ2-2 | TRBV7-2 | - | CASSFTGMGTGELFF | TGTGCCAGCAGCTTCACAGGGATGGGAACCGGGGAGCTGTTTTTT
- | TRBJ2-5 | TRBV6-5 | - | CASRRRREETQYF | TGTGCCAGCAGGCGACGACGGGAAGAGACCCAGTACTTC
- | TRBJ1-2 | TRBV2 | - | CASSPRLGGYTF | TGTGCCAGCAGTCCGCGGCTGGGTGGCTACACCTTC
- | TRBJ2-7 | TRBV29-1 | TRBD2 | CSVVLAVTYEQYF | TGCAGCGTTGTACTAGCGGTAACCTACGAGCAGTACTTC
- | TRBJ1-2 | TRBV30 | - | CAWSPEQGYYGYTF | TGTGCCTGGAGTCCGGAGCAGGGGTACTATGGCTACACCTTC
- | TRBJ1-5 | TRBV19 | - | CASSNQDQPQHF | TGTGCCAGTAGTAACCAGGATCAGCCCCAGCATTTT
- | TRBJ2-7 | TRBV19 | TRBD1 | CASSNRGVGSYEQYF | TGTGCCAGTAGTAACAGGGGAGTAGGTTCCTACGAGCAGTACTTC
- | TRBJ2-2 | TRBV2 | - | CASNDGTGELFF | TGTGCCAGCAATGACGGTACCGGGGAGCTGTTTTTT
- | TRBJ2-7 | TRBV5-6 | TRBD1 | CASSLQGYEQYF | TGTGCCAGCAGCTTACAGGGGTACGAGCAGTACTTC
- | TRBJ1-1 | TRBV4-1 | - | CASSRGQSEAFF | TGCGCCAGCAGCCGAGGACAGTCTGAAGCTTTCTTT
- | TRBJ1-1 | TRBV6-1 | - | CASGRGIDTEAFF | TGTGCCAGCGGTCGGGGTATCGACACTGAAGCTTTCTTT
few | TRBJ2-1 | TRBV7-9 | - | CASSLADEQFF | TGTGCCAGCAGCTTAGCCGATGAGCAGTTCTTC
- | TRBJ1-5 | TRBV27 | - | CASSSQQVAGGNQPQHF | TGTGCCAGCAGTTCACAGCAGGTGGCGGGGGGCAATCAGCCCCAGCATTTT
- | TRBJ1-3 | TRBV6-5 | - | CASILDTSSGNTIYF | TGTGCCAGCATCTTAGACACCTCCTCTGGAAACACCATATATTTT
- | TRBJ1-3 | TRBV29-1 | - | CSPTPWSGRNTIYF | TGCAGCCCCACCCCTTGGAGCGGAAGAAACACCATATATTTT
- | TRBJ2-7 | TRBV2 | TRBD2 | CASRGLDSPSERYF | TGTGCCAGCAGGGGACTAGACTCTCCTTCCGAGCGGTACTTC
- | TRBJ2-3 | TRBV7-9 | TRBD1 | CASSSGGGTDTQYF | TGTGCCAGCAGCTCAGGGGGCGGCACAGATACGCAGTATTTT
few | TRBJ1-2 | TRBV9 | - | CASSVGGRGYGYTF | TGTGCCAGCAGCGTAGGTGGCAGGGGCTATGGCTACACCTTC
- | TRBJ2-1 | TRBV30 | TRBD2 | CAWSGLAGGGNNEQFF | TGTGCCTGGAGTGGGCTTGCGGGAGGAGGTAACAATGAGCAGTTCTTC
- | TRBJ2-7 | TRBV6-4 | TRBD2 | CASSQYSGTYEQYF | TGTGCCAGCAGCCAATATAGCGGGACCTACGAGCAGTACTTC
- | TRBJ2-7 | TRBV2 | - | CASSEGGTPTYEQYF | TGTGCCAGCAGTGAAGGTGGGACACCAACCTACGAGCAGTACTTC
few | TRBJ2-3 | TRBV19 | - | CASSIDSPGLLGTDTQYF | TGTGCCAGTAGTATTGACTCGCCAGGGCTGTTAGGCACAGATACGCAGTATTTT